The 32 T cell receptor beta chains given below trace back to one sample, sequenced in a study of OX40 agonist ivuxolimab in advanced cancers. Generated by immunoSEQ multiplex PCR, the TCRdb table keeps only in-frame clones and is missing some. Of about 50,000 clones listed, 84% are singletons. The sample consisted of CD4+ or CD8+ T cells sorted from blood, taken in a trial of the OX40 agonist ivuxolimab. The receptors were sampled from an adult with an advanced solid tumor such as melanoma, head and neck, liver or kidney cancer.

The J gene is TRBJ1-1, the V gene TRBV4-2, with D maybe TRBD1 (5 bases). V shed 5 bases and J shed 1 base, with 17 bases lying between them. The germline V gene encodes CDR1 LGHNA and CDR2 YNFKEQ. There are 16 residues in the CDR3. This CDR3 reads CASSTTVGLGNTEAFF. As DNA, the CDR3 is TGTGCCAGCAGCACGACAGTGGGGTTGGGGAACACTGAAGCTTTCTTT.

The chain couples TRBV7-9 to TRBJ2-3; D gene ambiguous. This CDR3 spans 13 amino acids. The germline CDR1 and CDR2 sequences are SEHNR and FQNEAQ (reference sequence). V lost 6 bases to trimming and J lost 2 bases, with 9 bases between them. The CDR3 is CASSYQSTDTQYF. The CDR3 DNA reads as TGTGCCAGCAGTTACCAATCCACAGATACGCAGTATTTT.

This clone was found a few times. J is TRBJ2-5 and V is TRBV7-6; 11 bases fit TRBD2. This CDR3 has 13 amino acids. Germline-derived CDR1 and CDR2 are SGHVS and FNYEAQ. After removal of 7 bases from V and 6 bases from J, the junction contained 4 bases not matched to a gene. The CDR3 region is CASKVAGGQTQYF. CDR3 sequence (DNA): TGTGCCAGCAAGGTAGCGGGAGGGCAGACCCAGTACTTC.

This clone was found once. Written as DNA, the CDR3 is TGTGCCAGCAGCCAAGGGGCTGGTTGGCTGGACTTGGGCGAGCAGTACTTC. Protein: CASSQGAGWLDLGEQYF. The V gene is TRBV14, the J gene TRBJ2-7; the D gene is possibly TRBD2 (5 bases). Germline V gene data show CDR1 as SGHDN and CDR2 as FVKESK. Deletions cut 1 base from V and 6 bases from J, with 22 bases between. The CDR3 has 17 amino acids.

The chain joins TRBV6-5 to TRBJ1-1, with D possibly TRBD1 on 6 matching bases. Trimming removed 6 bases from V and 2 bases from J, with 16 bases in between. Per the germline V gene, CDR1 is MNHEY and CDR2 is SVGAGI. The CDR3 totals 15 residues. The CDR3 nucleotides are TGTGCCAGCAGGCGGACCTACAGGGAAAACACTGAAGCTTTCTTT. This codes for CASRRTYRENTEAFF.

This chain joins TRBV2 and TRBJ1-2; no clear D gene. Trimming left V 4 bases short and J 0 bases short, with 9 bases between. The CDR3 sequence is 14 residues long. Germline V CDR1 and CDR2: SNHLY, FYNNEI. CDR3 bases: TGTGCCAGCAGTGTTGGAACAGCTAACTATGGCTACACCTTC. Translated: CASSVGTANYGYTF.

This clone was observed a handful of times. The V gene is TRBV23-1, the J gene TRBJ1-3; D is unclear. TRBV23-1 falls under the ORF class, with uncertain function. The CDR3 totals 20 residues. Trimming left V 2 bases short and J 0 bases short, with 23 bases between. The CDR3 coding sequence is TGCGCCAGCAGTCAACCGGAGCCCAGCCATCGAACATTCTCTGGAAACACCATATATTTT. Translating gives CASSQPEPSHRTFSGNTIYF.

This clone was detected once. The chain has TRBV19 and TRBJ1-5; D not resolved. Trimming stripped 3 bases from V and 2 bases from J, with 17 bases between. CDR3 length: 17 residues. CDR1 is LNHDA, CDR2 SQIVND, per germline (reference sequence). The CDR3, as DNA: TGTGCCAGTAGTATGGTCCCTTCGACACGCGGCAATCAGCCCCAGCATTTT. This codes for CASSMVPSTRGNQPQHF.

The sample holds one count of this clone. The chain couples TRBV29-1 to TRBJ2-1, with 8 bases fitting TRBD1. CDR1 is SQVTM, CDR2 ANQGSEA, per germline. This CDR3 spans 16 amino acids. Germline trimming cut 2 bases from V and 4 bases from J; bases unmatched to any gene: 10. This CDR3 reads CSVEKYQTGAYNEQFF. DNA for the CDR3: TGCAGCGTTGAAAAGTACCAGACAGGGGCGTACAATGAGCAGTTCTTC.

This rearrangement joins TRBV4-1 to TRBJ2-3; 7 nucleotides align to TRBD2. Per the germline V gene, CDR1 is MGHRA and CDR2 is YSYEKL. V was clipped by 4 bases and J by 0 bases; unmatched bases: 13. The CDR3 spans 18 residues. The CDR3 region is CASSPGLFAGVSTDTQYF. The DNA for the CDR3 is TGCGCCAGCAGCCCCGGTCTCTTTGCGGGAGTAAGCACAGATACGCAGTATTTT.

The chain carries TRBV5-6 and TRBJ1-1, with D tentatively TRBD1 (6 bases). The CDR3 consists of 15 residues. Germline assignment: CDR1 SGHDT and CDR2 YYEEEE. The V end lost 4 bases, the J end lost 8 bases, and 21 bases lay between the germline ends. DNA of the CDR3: TGTGCCAGCAGCCCTCCCAGCGGGGGGCCGCGGGAAGCTTTCTTT. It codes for CASSPPSGGPREAFF.

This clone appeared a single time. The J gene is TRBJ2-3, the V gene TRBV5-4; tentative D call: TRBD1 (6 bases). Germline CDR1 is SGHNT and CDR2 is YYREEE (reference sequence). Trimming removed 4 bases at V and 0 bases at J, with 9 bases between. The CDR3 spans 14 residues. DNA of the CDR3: TGTGCCAGCAGCATAGACAGGAGCACAGATACGCAGTATTTT. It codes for CASSIDRSTDTQYF.

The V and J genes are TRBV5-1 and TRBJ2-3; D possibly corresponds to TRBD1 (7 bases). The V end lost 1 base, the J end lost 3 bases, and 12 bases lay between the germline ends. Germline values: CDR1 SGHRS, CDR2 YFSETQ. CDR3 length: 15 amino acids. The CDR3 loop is CASSLRQGGTDTQYF. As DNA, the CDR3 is TGCGCCAGCAGCTTGAGACAGGGAGGAACAGATACGCAGTATTTT.

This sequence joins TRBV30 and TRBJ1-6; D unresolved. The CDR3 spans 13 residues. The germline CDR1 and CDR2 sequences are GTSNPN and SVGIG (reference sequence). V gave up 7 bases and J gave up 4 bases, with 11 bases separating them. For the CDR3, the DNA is TGTGCCTCGCAGACTGAGTATAATTCACCCCTCCACTTT. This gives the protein CASQTEYNSPLHF. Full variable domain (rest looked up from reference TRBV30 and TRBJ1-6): SQTIHQWPATLVQPVGSPLSLECTVEGTSNPNLYWYRQAAGRGLQLLFYSVGIGQISSEVPQNLSASRPQDRQFILSSKKLLLSDSGFYLCASQTEYNSPLHFGNGTRLTVT.

CDR3: CASRAGQGGDTQYF. The CDR3 coding sequence is TGTGCCAGCAGGGCGGGACAGGGAGGCGATACGCAGTATTTT. The V gene is TRBV2, the J gene TRBJ2-3; TRBD1 matches at 9 bases. This CDR3 has 14 amino acids. With 6 bases clipped from V and 6 bases from J, the junction kept 7 bases outside the gene matches. Looked up from germline, CDR1 is SNHLY and CDR2 is FYNNEI.

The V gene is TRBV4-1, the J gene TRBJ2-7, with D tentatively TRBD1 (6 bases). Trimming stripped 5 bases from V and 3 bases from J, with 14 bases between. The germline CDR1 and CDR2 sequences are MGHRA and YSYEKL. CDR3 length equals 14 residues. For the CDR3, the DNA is TGCGCCAGCAGCACGACAGGAAATCTCTACGAGCAGTACTTC. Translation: CASSTTGNLYEQYF.

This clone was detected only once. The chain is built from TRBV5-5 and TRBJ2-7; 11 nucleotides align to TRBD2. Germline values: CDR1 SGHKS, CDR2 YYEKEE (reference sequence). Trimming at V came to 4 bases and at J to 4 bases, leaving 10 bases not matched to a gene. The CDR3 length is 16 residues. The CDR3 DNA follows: TGTGCCAGCAGCGTCGGGACTAGCGGCGGAGCGTACGAGCAGTACTTC. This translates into CASSVGTSGGAYEQYF.

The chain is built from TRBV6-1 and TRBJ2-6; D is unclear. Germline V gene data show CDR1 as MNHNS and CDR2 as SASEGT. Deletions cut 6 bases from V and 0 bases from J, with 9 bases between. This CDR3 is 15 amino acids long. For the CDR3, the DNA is TGTGCCAGCAGAGCAGACACCTCTGGGGCCAACGTCCTGACTTTC. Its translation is CASRADTSGANVLTF.

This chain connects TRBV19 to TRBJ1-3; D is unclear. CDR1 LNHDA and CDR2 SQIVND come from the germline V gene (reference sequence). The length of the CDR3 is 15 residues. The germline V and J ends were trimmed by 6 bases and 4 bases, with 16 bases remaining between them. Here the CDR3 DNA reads TGTGCCAGTAGGAGGCTGGAGGGCGCCGGAAACACCATATATTTT. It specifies CASRRLEGAGNTIYF.

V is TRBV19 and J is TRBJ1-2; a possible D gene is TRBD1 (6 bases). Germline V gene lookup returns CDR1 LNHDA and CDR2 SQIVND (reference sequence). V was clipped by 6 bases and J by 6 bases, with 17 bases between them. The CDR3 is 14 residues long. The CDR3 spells CASSQQGGSHGYTF. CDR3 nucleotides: TGTGCCAGTAGCCAACAGGGAGGAAGCCATGGCTACACCTTC. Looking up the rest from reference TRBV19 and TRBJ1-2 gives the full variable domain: DGGITQSPKYLFRKEGQNVTLSCEQNLNHDAMYWYRQDPGQGLRLIYYSQIVNDFQKGDIAEGYSVSREKKESFPLTVTSAQKNPTAFYLCASSQQGGSHGYTFGSGTRLTVV.

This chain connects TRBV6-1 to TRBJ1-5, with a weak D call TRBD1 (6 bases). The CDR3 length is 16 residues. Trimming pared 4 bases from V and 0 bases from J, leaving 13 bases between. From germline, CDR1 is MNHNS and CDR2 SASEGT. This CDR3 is CASSVGQFYSNQPQHF. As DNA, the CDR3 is TGTGCCAGCAGTGTAGGACAGTTTTATAGCAATCAGCCCCAGCATTTT.

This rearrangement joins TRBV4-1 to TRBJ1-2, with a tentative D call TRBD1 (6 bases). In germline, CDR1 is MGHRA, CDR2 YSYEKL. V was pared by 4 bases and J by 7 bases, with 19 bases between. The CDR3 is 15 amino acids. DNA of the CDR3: TGCGCCAGCAGCCCTGGAACAGGGCCCGGGCGTGGCTACACCTTC. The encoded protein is CASSPGTGPGRGYTF.

This CDR3 reads CASSLYRGVENSPLHF. The CDR3, as DNA: TGTGCCAGCAGCCTTTACAGGGGAGTAGAGAATTCACCCCTCCACTTT. The rearrangement links TRBV5-4 to TRBJ1-6, with 7 bases that match TRBD1. The CDR3 extends over 16 amino acids. Per the germline V gene, CDR1 is SGHNT and CDR2 is YYREEE (reference sequence). With 4 bases clipped from V and 7 bases from J, the junction kept 11 bases outside the gene matches.

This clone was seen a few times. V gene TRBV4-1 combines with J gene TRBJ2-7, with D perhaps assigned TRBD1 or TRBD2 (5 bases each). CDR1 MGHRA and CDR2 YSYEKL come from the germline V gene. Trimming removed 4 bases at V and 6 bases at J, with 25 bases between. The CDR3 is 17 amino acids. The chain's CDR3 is CASSLSRLGTTYGEQYF. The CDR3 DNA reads TGCGCCAGCAGCCTCTCGAGGCTAGGGACCACATACGGCGAGCAGTACTTC.

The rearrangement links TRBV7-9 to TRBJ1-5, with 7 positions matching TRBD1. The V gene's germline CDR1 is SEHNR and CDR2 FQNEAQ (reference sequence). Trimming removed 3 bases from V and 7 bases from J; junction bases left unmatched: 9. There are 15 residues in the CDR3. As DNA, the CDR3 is TGTGCCAGCAGCTTGGACGGGACAGAGAACCAGCCCCAGCATTTT. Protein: CASSLDGTENQPQHF. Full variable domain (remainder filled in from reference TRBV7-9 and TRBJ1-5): DTGVSQNPRHKITKRGQNVTFRCDPISEHNRLYWYRQTLGQGPEFLTYFQNEAQLEKSRLLSDRFSAERPKGSFSTLEIQRTEQGDSAMYLCASSLDGTENQPQHFGDGTRLSIL.

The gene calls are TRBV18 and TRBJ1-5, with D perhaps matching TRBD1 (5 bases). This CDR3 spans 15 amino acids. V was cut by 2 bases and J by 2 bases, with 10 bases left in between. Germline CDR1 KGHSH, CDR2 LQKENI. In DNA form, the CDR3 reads TGTGCCAGCTCACCAGAGGCGGGGGGCAATCAGCCCCAGCATTTT. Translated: CASSPEAGGNQPQHF.

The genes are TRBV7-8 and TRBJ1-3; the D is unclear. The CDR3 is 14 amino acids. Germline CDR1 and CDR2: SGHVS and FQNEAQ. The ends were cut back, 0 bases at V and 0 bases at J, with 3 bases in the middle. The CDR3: CASSLARSGNTIYF. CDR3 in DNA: TGTGCCAGCAGCTTAGCCCGCTCTGGAAACACCATATATTTT.

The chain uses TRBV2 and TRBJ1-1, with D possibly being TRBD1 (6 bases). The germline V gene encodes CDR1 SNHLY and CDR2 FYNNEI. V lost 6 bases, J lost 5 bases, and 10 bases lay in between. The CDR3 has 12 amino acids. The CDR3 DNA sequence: TGTGCCAGCAGGGAGGGGGAGACTGAAGCTTTCTTT. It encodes CASREGETEAFF.

The CDR3 region is CASNSGGLSYNEQFF. CDR3 in DNA: TGTGCCAGCAATAGCGGGGGCCTCTCCTACAATGAGCAGTTCTTC. This rearrangement joins TRBV6-5 to TRBJ2-1, with TRBD2 identical over 9 bases. CDR1 is MNHEY and CDR2 is SVGAGI in the germline V gene. This CDR3 contains 15 residues. Trimming at V came to 7 bases and at J to 0 bases, leaving 4 bases not matched to a gene.

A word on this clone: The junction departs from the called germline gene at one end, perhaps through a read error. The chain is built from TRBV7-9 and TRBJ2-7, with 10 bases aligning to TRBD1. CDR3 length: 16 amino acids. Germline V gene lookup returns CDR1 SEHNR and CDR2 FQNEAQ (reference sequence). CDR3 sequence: CASSRMVGQGSFEQYF. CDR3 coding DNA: TGTGCCAGCAGCCGAATGGTGGGACAGGGGTCCTTCGAGCAGTACTTC.

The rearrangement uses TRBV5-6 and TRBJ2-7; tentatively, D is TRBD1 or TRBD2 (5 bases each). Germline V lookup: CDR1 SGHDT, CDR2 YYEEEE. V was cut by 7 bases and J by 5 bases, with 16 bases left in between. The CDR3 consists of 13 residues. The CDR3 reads CASRKFWGNEQYF. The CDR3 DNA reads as TGTGCCAGCCGCAAGTTTTGGGGGAACGAGCAGTACTTC.

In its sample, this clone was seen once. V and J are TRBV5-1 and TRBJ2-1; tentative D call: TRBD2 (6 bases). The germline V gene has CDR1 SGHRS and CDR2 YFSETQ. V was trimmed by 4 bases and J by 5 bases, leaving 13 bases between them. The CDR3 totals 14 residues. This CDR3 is CASSGGTLNNEQFF. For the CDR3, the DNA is TGCGCCAGCAGCGGCGGGACGTTGAACAATGAGCAGTTCTTC.